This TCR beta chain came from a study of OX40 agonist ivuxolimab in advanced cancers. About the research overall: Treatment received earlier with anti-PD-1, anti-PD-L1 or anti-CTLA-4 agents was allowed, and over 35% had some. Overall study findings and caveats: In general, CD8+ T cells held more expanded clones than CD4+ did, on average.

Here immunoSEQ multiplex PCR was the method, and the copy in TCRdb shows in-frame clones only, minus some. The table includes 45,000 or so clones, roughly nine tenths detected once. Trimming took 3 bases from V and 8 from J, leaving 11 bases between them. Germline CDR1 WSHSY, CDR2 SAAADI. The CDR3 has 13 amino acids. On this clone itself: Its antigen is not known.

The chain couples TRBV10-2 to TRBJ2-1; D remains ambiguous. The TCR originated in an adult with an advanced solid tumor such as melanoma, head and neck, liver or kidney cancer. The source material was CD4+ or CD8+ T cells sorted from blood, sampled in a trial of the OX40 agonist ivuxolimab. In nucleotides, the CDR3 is TGCGCCAGCAGTGACCACCGAGGCGATGAGCAGTTCTTC. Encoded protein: CASSDHRGDEQFF.